This paragraph reports one T cell receptor beta chain. In terms of age and location, participants ranged from roughly 18 to 100 years and lived in about two dozen US areas. Assignments of participants to cohorts depended upon their own reported clinical history. The data stem from a study of blood T cell repertoires in COVID-19. Whole-study context: The cDNA or gDNA used as material had been derived from T cells, B-cell-depleted T cells, or PBMCs.

The table came from immunoSEQ multiplex PCR; TCRdb's copy has only in-frame clones and leaves some out. The repertoire holds under 250,000 clones, with roughly 85% as singletons. The sequenced sample consisted of PBMCs or T cells enriched from blood (not recorded which). The source of this sequence is a woman aged 50 to 65 who had been exposed to COVID-19.

This CDR3 is CASSFWYRASGYTF. CDR3 coding DNA: TGTGCCAGCAGCTTCTGGTACAGGGCGTCTGGCTACACCTTC. The chain links TRBV5-6 to TRBJ1-2, with D possibly matching TRBD1 (6 bases). With 2 bases removed from V and 7 bases from J, the gap between germline ends came to 15 bases. Germline V gene sequence: CDR1 SGHDT, CDR2 YYEEEE. This CDR3 is 14 amino acids long. Looking up the rest from reference TRBV5-6 and TRBJ1-2 gives the full variable domain: DAGVTQSPTHLIKTRGQQVTLRCSPKSGHDTVSWYQQALGQGPQFIFQYYEEEERQRGNFPDRFSGHQFPNYSSELNVNALLLGDSALYLCASSFWYRASGYTFGSGTRLTVV.